A selection of T cell receptor beta chains follows, all from one sample in a study of cytomegalovirus exposure and HLA in healthy donors. Sequencing used immunoSEQ multiplex PCR; TCRdb keeps in-frame clones, though not all of them. The sample has under 200,000 clones, approximately 81% seen once. The sequencing sample was made of PBMCs. These receptors all stem from a man between 25 and 39 years old in good health and CMV-seropositive. Each CDR3 is given with its conserved first and last residue. Fields, in order: D gene, clone size, J gene, V gene, CDR3 protein, CDR3 DNA. D genes are given only for firm matches. The size field is filled for only some rows; it gives once, few, many or a size class.

>TRBD1|.|TRBJ1-2|TRBV5-6
CASSLGQGRRGYTF
TGTGCCAGCAGCTTGGGACAGGGAAGGCGCGGCTACACCTTC
>TRBD2|few|TRBJ2-2|TRBV7-6
CASSYLAGEPGELFF
TGTGCCAGCAGCTATTTAGCGGGAGAGCCCGGGGAGCTGTTTTTT
>TRBD2|.|TRBJ2-3|TRBV9
CASSVMAGGIDTQYF
TGTGCCAGCAGCGTGATGGCGGGAGGAATAGATACGCAGTATTTT
>TRBD1|.|TRBJ2-1|TRBV5-1
CASSTDRGGNEQFF
TGCGCCAGCAGCACCGACAGGGGGGGAAATGAGCAGTTCTTC
>.|.|TRBJ2-3|TRBV5-5
CASSPQGDTQYF
TGTGCCAGCAGCCCTCAGGGTGACACGCAGTATTTT
>.|.|TRBJ1-2|TRBV7-9
CASSLLPGYGYTF
TGTGCCAGCAGCTTGTTGCCAGGGTATGGCTACACCTTC
>TRBD2|.|TRBJ2-2|TRBV7-2
CASSGAGVTGELFF
TGTGCCAGCAGTGGGGCGGGAGTCACCGGGGAGCTGTTTTTT
>.|.|TRBJ2-2|TRBV7-2
CASSPQGNTGELFF
TGTGCCAGCAGCCCCCAGGGGAACACCGGGGAGCTGTTTTTT
>TRBD1|.|TRBJ2-2|TRBV5-4
CASSWDRGTNTGELFF
TGTGCCAGCAGCTGGGACAGGGGAACGAACACCGGGGAGCTGTTTTTT
>.|.|TRBJ2-2|TRBV15
CATSRDPGNTGELFF
TGTGCCACCAGCAGAGACCCGGGGAACACCGGGGAGCTGTTTTTT
>TRBD1|.|TRBJ1-3|TRBV19
CASSRTGAMSGNTIYF
TGTGCCAGTAGTAGGACAGGTGCAATGTCCGGAAACACCATATATTTT
>TRBD1|once|TRBJ1-1|TRBV7-9
CASSLQGATEAFF
TGTGCCAGCAGTCTACAGGGGGCGACTGAAGCTTTCTTT
>.|.|TRBJ1-1|TRBV6-1
CASSDTGMNTEAFF
TGTGCCAGCAGTGATACAGGCATGAACACTGAAGCTTTCTTT
>TRBD2|.|TRBJ2-1|TRBV18
CASSPPRTSGTNEQFF
TGTGCCAGCTCACCACCGAGGACTAGCGGGACCAATGAGCAGTTCTTC
>.|.|TRBJ1-3|TRBV29-1
CNPLEGVGPNTIYF
TGCAACCCCTTAGAGGGGGTTGGCCCAAACACCATATATTTT
>.|.|TRBJ1-6|TRBV6-5
CASREGDYNSPLHF
TGTGCCAGCAGAGAGGGGGACTATAATTCACCCCTCCACTTT
>.|.|TRBJ2-3|TRBV10-3
CAISRGLSTDTQYF
TGTGCCATCAGCCGCGGACTCAGCACAGATACGCAGTATTTT
>.|.|TRBJ1-2|TRBV19
CACSDLSYGYTF
TGTGCCTGTAGTGATCTAAGCTATGGCTACACCTTC
>.|.|TRBJ1-2|TRBV14
CASSQVGGGYAGYTF
TGTGCCAGCAGCCAAGTAGGGGGAGGGTACGCTGGCTACACCTTC
>.|.|TRBJ2-1|TRBV29-1
CSAKTPGTNEQFF
TGCAGCGCTAAAACCCCTGGTACCAATGAGCAGTTCTTC
>TRBD1|once|TRBJ1-1|TRBV19
CASSQNRGGKGAREAFF
TGTGCCAGTAGTCAAAACCGGGGAGGAAAGGGGGCAAGAGAAGCTTTCTTT
>.|.|TRBJ2-7|TRBV10-3
CAISESRGGEQYF
TGTGCCATCAGTGAGTCGCGAGGAGGCGAGCAGTACTTC